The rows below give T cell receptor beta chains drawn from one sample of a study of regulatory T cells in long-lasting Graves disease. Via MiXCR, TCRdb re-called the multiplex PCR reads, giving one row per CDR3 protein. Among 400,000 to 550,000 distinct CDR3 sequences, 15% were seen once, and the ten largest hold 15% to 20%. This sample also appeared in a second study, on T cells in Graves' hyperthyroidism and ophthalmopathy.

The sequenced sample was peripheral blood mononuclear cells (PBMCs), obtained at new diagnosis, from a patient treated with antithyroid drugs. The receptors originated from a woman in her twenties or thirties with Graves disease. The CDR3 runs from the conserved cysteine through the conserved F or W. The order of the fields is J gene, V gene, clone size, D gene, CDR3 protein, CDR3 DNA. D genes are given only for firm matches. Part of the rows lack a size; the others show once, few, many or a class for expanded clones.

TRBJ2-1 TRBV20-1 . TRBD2 CSAKLAGGPGYNEQFF TGCAGTGCCAAACTAGCGGGAGGGCCGGGGTACAATGAGCAGTTCTTC
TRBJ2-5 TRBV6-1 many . CASSPIGDRGIATQYF TGTGCCAGCTCCCCAATCGGGGACCGGGGTATCGCGACCCAGTACTTC
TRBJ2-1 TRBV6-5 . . CASSYTLPGVGNEQFF TGTGCCAGCAGTTACACCCTTCCGGGGGTGGGGAATGAGCAGTTCTTC
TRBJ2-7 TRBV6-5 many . CASSYSGPKEQYF TGTGCCAGCAGTTACTCCGGCCCGAAAGAGCAGTACTTC
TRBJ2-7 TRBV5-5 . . CASSFGSGYEQYF TGTGCCAGCAGCTTTGGGAGCGGCTACGAGCAGTACTTC
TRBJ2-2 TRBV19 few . CASRGGNTGELFF TGTGCCAGTAGAGGGGGGAACACCGGGGAGCTGTTTTTT
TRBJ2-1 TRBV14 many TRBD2 CASSQAGGPVNEQFF TGTGCCAGCAGCCAAGCGGGAGGGCCTGTCAATGAGCAGTTCTTC
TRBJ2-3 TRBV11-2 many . CASSLDRQFTDTQYF TGTGCCAGCAGCTTAGACCGACAGTTCACAGATACGCAGTATTTT
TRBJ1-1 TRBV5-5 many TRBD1 CASSLGGQGRNTEAFF TGTGCCAGCAGCTTGGGGGGACAGGGGAGGAACACTGAAGCTTTCTTT
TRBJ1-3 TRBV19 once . CASSIGGRLGNTIYF TGTGCCAGTAGTATCGGGGGGCGTCTCGGAAACACCATATATTTT
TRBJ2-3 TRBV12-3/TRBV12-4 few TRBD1 CASRPRDSRDTQYF TGTGCCAGCAGACCTCGGGACAGCAGAGATACGCAGTATTTT
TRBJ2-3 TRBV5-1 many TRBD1 CASSLARGHVADTQYF TGCGCCAGCAGCTTGGCCAGGGGGCATGTCGCAGATACGCAGTATTTT
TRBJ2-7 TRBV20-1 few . CSARGGQSYEQYF TGCAGTGCTAGAGGAGGACAGTCCTACGAGCAGTACTTC
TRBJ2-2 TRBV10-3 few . CAIMFVSTGELFF TGTGCCATCATGTTCGTCTCGACCGGGGAGCTGTTTTTT
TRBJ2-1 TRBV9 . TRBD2 CASSRREREAYNEQFF TGTGCCAGCAGTCGGAGGGAGCGGGAGGCATACAATGAGCAGTTCTTC
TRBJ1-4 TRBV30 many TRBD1 CAWSYGQGAIKLFF TGTGCCTGGAGTTACGGACAGGGGGCGATTAAACTGTTTTTT
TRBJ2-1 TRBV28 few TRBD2 CASSLAGGVNEQFF TGTGCCAGCAGTTTAGCGGGAGGCGTTAATGAGCAGTTCTTC
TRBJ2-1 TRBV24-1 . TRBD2 CATSEHSGMSYNEQFF TGTGCCACCAGTGAACATAGCGGGATGTCCTACAATGAGCAGTTCTTC
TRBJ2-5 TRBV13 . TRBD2 CASSSGTSGSAGETQYF TGTGCCAGCAGCTCAGGCACTAGCGGGAGTGCGGGGGAGACCCAGTACTTC
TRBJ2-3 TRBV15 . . CATSSPHRTSTGTQYF TGTGCCACCAGCTCACCCCACCGAACTAGCACAGGTACGCAGTATTTT
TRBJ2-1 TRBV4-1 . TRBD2 CASSQDPRGAGDYNEQFF TGCGCCAGCAGCCAAGATCCCAGGGGAGCGGGGGACTACAATGAGCAGTTCTTC
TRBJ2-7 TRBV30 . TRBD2 CAWDPVGGDSYEQYF TGTGCCTGGGATCCGGTGGGAGGGGACTCCTACGAGCAGTACTTC
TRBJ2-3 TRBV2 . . CASSEDGTADTQYF TGTGCCAGCAGTGAGGACGGTACGGCAGATACGCAGTATTTT
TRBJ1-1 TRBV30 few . CAWSVLQGTEAFF TGTGCCTGGAGTGTACTCCAAGGGACCGAAGCTTTCTTT
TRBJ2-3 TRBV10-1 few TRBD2 CASSIQPGLAGGTQYF TGCGCCAGCAGCATCCAACCGGGACTAGCGGGAGGTACGCAGTATTTT
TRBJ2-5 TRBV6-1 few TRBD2 CATTSGTSRGTQYF TGTGCCACGACCTCCGGGACTAGCAGGGGGACCCAGTACTTC
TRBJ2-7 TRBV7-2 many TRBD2 CASSLERGRAALEQYF TGTGCCAGCAGCTTAGAGCGCGGGAGGGCCGCCTTAGAGCAGTACTTC
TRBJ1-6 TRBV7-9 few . CASSVDMAGNSPLHF TGTGCCAGCAGCGTCGATATGGCGGGGAATTCACCCCTCCACTTT
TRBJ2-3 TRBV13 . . CASSVKNITDKPDTQYF TGTGCCAGCAGCGTCAAGAACATAACCGACAAGCCAGATACGCAGTATTTT
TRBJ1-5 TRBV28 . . CASITKGRNQPQHF TGTGCCAGCATAACTAAGGGGCGGAATCAGCCCCAGCATTTT
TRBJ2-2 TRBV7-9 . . CASSPTGRVNTGELFF TGTGCCAGCAGCCCTACCGGGAGAGTAAACACCGGGGAGCTGTTTTTT
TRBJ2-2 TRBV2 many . CASSGYDTGELFF TGTGCCAGCTCGGGATATGACACCGGGGAGCTGTTTTTT
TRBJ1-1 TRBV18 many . CASSPPGTTEAFF TGTGCCAGCTCACCACCAGGGACCACTGAAGCTTTCTTT